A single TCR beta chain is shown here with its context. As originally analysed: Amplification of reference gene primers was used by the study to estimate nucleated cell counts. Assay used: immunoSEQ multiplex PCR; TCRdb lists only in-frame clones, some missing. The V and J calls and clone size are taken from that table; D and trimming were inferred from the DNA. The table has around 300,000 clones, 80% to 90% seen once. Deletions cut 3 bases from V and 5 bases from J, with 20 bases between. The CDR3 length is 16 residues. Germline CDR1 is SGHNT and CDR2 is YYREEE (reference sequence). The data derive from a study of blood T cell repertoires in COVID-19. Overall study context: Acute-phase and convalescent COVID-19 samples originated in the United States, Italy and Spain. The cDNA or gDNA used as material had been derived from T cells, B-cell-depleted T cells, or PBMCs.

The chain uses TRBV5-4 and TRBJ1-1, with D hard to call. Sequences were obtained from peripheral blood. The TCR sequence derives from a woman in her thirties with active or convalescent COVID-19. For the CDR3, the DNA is TGTGCCAGCAGCTCCCGGGTGGGAGGTCCGAAAACTGAAGCTTTCTTT. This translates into CASSSRVGGPKTEAFF.